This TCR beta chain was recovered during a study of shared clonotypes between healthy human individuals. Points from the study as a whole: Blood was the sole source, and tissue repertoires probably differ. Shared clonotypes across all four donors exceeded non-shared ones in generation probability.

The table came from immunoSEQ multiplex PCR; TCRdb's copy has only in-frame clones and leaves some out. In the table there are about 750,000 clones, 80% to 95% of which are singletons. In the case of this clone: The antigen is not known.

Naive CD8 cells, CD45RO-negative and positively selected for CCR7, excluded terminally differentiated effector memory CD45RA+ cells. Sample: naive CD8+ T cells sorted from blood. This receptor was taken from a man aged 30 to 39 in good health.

The CDR3 reads CAWSVGTGAFYEQYF. The DNA of the CDR3 is TGTGCCTGGAGTGTAGGGACAGGGGCCTTCTACGAGCAGTACTTC. The chain is built from TRBV30 and TRBJ2-7; 10 bases align to TRBD1. Germline CDR1 reads GTSNPN; CDR2 reads SVGIG (reference sequence). CDR3 length: 15 amino acids. Trimming at V came to 0 bases and at J to 3 bases, leaving 5 bases not matched to a gene.